These T cell receptor beta chains were read from a single sample in a study of T cells in Graves' hyperthyroidism and ophthalmopathy. Using its own MiXCR run on the multiplex PCR reads, TCRdb lists one record per CDR3 protein. The data hold roughly 250,000 distinct CDR3 sequences, with 16% observed a single time. The sample comprised blood. The receptor source for this set is a woman between 18 and 30 years old with Graves' ophthalmopathy. The CDR3 runs from the conserved cysteine through the conserved F or W. Each record gives: D gene, clone size, J gene, V gene, CDR3 protein, CDR3 DNA. A D gene is named only where the DNA matches it firmly. Some rows mark clone size as missing; the rest say once, few, many or name a class of expanded clone.

d_gene: -; abundance: -; j_gene: TRBJ2-2; v_gene: TRBV20-1; CDR3aa: CSARDPGWWGTGELFF; CDR3nt: TGCAGTGCTAGAGATCCCGGATGGTGGGGAACCGGGGAGCTGTTTTTT
d_gene: TRBD2; abundance: -; j_gene: TRBJ2-2; v_gene: TRBV7-3; CDR3aa: CASSTSGMNTGELFF; CDR3nt: TGTGCCAGCTCTACTAGCGGGATGAACACCGGGGAGCTGTTTTTT
d_gene: -; abundance: many; j_gene: TRBJ1-2; v_gene: TRBV12-3/TRBV12-4; CDR3aa: CASSLGGRGYGYTF; CDR3nt: TGTGCCAGCAGTTTGGGCGGCAGGGGCTATGGCTACACCTTC
d_gene: -; abundance: many; j_gene: TRBJ1-2; v_gene: TRBV2; CDR3aa: CASKEGYYGYTF; CDR3nt: TGTGCCAGCAAGGAGGGGTACTATGGCTACACCTTC
d_gene: -; abundance: many; j_gene: TRBJ1-5; v_gene: TRBV20-1; CDR3aa: CSASGPGGSGPQHF; CDR3nt: TGCAGTGCATCCGGCCCTGGGGGATCGGGGCCCCAGCATTTT
d_gene: -; abundance: many; j_gene: TRBJ2-2; v_gene: TRBV6-5; CDR3aa: CASSYSGGKGARTGELFF; CDR3nt: TGTGCCAGCAGTTACTCGGGGGGGAAGGGGGCTAGAACCGGGGAGCTGTTTTTT
d_gene: TRBD1; abundance: many; j_gene: TRBJ2-5; v_gene: TRBV7-8; CDR3aa: CASSRNRGLTQYF; CDR3nt: TGTGCCAGCAGCCGAAACAGGGGGTTGACCCAGTACTTC
d_gene: TRBD2; abundance: many; j_gene: TRBJ2-1; v_gene: TRBV9; CDR3aa: CASSVGAGTNEQFF; CDR3nt: TGTGCCAGCAGCGTAGGAGCGGGAACGAATGAGCAGTTCTTC
d_gene: -; abundance: many; j_gene: TRBJ1-4; v_gene: TRBV6-1; CDR3aa: CASSDPGRDEEKLFF; CDR3nt: TGTGCCAGCAGTGATCCGGGTAGGGACGAGGAAAAACTGTTTTTT
d_gene: TRBD2; abundance: many; j_gene: TRBJ2-3; v_gene: TRBV14; CDR3aa: CASSRGLVPDTQYF; CDR3nt: TGTGCCAGCAGCCGCGGACTAGTCCCAGATACGCAGTATTTT
d_gene: -; abundance: many; j_gene: TRBJ1-4; v_gene: TRBV19; CDR3aa: CASSIRTAVEKLFF; CDR3nt: TGTGCCAGTAGTATTCGGACAGCGGTTGAAAAACTGTTTTTT
d_gene: -; abundance: many; j_gene: TRBJ1-2; v_gene: TRBV3-1; CDR3aa: CASSQTGLYGYTF; CDR3nt: TGTGCCAGCAGCCAGACGGGGCTCTATGGCTACACCTTC
d_gene: -; abundance: -; j_gene: TRBJ2-4; v_gene: TRBV28; CDR3aa: CASRGGPAKNIQYF; CDR3nt: TGTGCCAGCAGGGGCGGGCCCGCCAAAAACATTCAGTACTTC
d_gene: TRBD2; abundance: -; j_gene: TRBJ2-3; v_gene: TRBV2; CDR3aa: CASKSGGPGDTQYF; CDR3nt: TGTGCCAGCAAAAGCGGGGGGCCTGGGGATACGCAGTATTTT
d_gene: TRBD2; abundance: many; j_gene: TRBJ2-1; v_gene: TRBV11-2; CDR3aa: CASSSPIQREGPYNEQFF; CDR3nt: TGTGCCAGCAGCTCACCCATCCAGCGGGAGGGGCCCTACAATGAGCAGTTCTTC
d_gene: -; abundance: many; j_gene: TRBJ2-7; v_gene: TRBV28; CDR3aa: CASQGLVAEQYF; CDR3nt: TGTGCCAGCCAGGGGCTAGTTGCCGAGCAGTACTTC
d_gene: TRBD1; abundance: many; j_gene: TRBJ2-3; v_gene: TRBV12-3/TRBV12-4; CDR3aa: CASSPPGQFGFTDTQYF; CDR3nt: TGTGCCAGCAGTCCGCCGGGACAGTTCGGATTCACAGATACGCAGTATTTT
d_gene: TRBD2; abundance: -; j_gene: TRBJ2-3; v_gene: TRBV7-3; CDR3aa: CASRLAGASTDTQYF; CDR3nt: TGTGCCAGCAGACTAGCGGGGGCCAGCACAGATACGCAGTATTTT
d_gene: TRBD2; abundance: many; j_gene: TRBJ2-2; v_gene: TRBV20-1; CDR3aa: CSASGGSGGGNTGELFF; CDR3nt: TGCAGTGCTAGTGGTGGTAGCGGGGGGGGAAACACCGGGGAGCTGTTTTTT
d_gene: TRBD1; abundance: many; j_gene: TRBJ1-1; v_gene: TRBV28; CDR3aa: CASITEGGTYKRQAFF; CDR3nt: TGTGCCAGCATCACCGAAGGGGGCACTTATAAGCGTCAAGCTTTCTTT
d_gene: TRBD1; abundance: many; j_gene: TRBJ2-5; v_gene: TRBV6-2/TRBV6-3; CDR3aa: CASSQFPGGSVVKTQYF; CDR3nt: TGTGCCAGCAGTCAATTTCCAGGGGGCTCGGTGGTTAAGACCCAGTACTTC
d_gene: TRBD2; abundance: many; j_gene: TRBJ2-3; v_gene: TRBV28; CDR3aa: CASSPQGLAGWDTQYF; CDR3nt: TGTGCCAGCAGTCCCCAGGGACTAGCGGGGTGGGATACGCAGTATTTT
d_gene: TRBD1; abundance: -; j_gene: TRBJ1-2; v_gene: TRBV15; CDR3aa: CATSSASTGTGITNYGYTF; CDR3nt: TGTGCCACCAGCAGCGCCAGCACCGGGACAGGGATAACTAACTATGGCTACACCTTC
d_gene: TRBD2; abundance: many; j_gene: TRBJ2-2; v_gene: TRBV7-6; CDR3aa: CASSLAPSGSWAGELFF; CDR3nt: TGTGCCAGCAGCTTAGCCCCTAGCGGGAGTTGGGCCGGGGAGCTGTTTTTT
d_gene: TRBD1; abundance: many; j_gene: TRBJ1-2; v_gene: TRBV20-1; CDR3aa: CSTRDRENYGYTF; CDR3nt: TGCAGTACTCGGGACAGGGAGAACTATGGCTACACCTTC
d_gene: TRBD1; abundance: many; j_gene: TRBJ1-1; v_gene: TRBV18; CDR3aa: CATRTGVNTEAFF; CDR3nt: TGTGCCACCAGGACAGGGGTGAACACTGAAGCTTTCTTT
d_gene: -; abundance: -; j_gene: TRBJ2-7; v_gene: TRBV2; CDR3aa: CASSLSGSQKGAEQYF; CDR3nt: TGTGCCAGCAGCCTTAGCGGATCACAGAAAGGGGCCGAGCAGTACTTC
d_gene: TRBD1; abundance: few; j_gene: TRBJ1-4; v_gene: TRBV10-3; CDR3aa: CAISDPGQGDEKLFF; CDR3nt: TGTGCCATCAGTGACCCGGGACAGGGGGACGAAAAACTGTTTTTT
d_gene: -; abundance: -; j_gene: TRBJ1-1; v_gene: TRBV5-8; CDR3aa: CASSFMMNTEAFF; CDR3nt: TGTGCCAGCAGCTTTATGATGAACACTGAAGCTTTCTTT
d_gene: TRBD2; abundance: many; j_gene: TRBJ2-3; v_gene: TRBV6-1; CDR3aa: CASRREGHTDTQYF; CDR3nt: TGTGCCAGCAGGAGGGAGGGCCACACAGATACGCAGTATTTT
d_gene: -; abundance: many; j_gene: TRBJ1-2; v_gene: TRBV19; CDR3aa: CASIQGHGYTF; CDR3nt: TGTGCCAGTATCCAGGGGCATGGCTACACCTTC
d_gene: -; abundance: many; j_gene: TRBJ2-7; v_gene: TRBV29-1; CDR3aa: CSALDYPNSYEQYF; CDR3nt: TGCAGCGCTTTGGACTACCCAAACTCCTACGAGCAGTACTTC
d_gene: TRBD1; abundance: many; j_gene: TRBJ1-4; v_gene: TRBV30; CDR3aa: CAWSTGGRNEKLFF; CDR3nt: TGTGCCTGGAGTACAGGGGGCCGGAATGAAAAACTGTTTTTT
d_gene: -; abundance: many; j_gene: TRBJ1-6; v_gene: TRBV20-1; CDR3aa: CSASQGLNSPLHF; CDR3nt: TGCAGTGCTAGTCAGGGGCTTAATTCACCCCTCCACTTT